Below, 26 T cell receptor beta chains from the same sample are listed, as sequenced in a study of blood T cell repertoires in COVID-19. The table came from immunoSEQ multiplex PCR; TCRdb's copy has only in-frame clones and leaves some out. This sample carries about 58,000 clones, 75% to 90% of them seen once, and the ten largest clones take under 20%. The source material was peripheral blood. These receptors originate from a human donor in a cohort sampled during active COVID-19.

V usage is TRBV5-1 and J usage is TRBJ1-6, with TRBD1 matching 12 bases. This CDR3 is built from 16 residues. V was pared by 5 bases and J by 7 bases, with 7 bases of the junction left unmatched. CDR1 SGHRS and CDR2 YFSETQ come from the germline V gene. CDR3 nucleotides: TGCGCCAGCAGGGGGACAGGGGGCGATCCGAATTCACCCCTCCACTTT. It encodes CASRGTGGDPNSPLHF.

The J gene is TRBJ2-7, the V gene TRBV3-1 (or the pseudogene TRBV3-2); 7 bases align to TRBD2. Germline-derived CDR1 and CDR2 are LGHDT and YNNKEL (reference sequence). Trimming took 5 bases from V and 9 from J; bases not matched to a gene: 4. The CDR3 runs to 11 residues. CDR3 in amino acids: CASSSRLAQYF. In DNA form, the CDR3 reads TGTGCCAGCAGCTCTAGACTAGCGCAGTACTTC.

This chain uses TRBV11-2 with TRBJ2-1; 10 bases map to TRBD1. Germline assignment: CDR1 SGHAT and CDR2 FQNNGV. This CDR3 is 15 amino acids long. V was pared by 5 bases and J by 8 bases, with 9 bases of the junction left unmatched. This CDR3 is CASSTGTGEFDEQFF. The CDR3 DNA is TGTGCCAGCAGCACAGGGACAGGGGAATTCGATGAGCAGTTCTTC.

The chain is built from TRBV6-6 and TRBJ1-4; 7 bases map to TRBD1. Germline V CDR1 and CDR2: MNHNY, SVGAGI (reference sequence). The CDR3 spans 19 residues. With V trimmed by 6 bases and J by 8 bases, 24 bases remained unmatched. The CDR3 here is CASSSYLTPRQGEGEKLFF. CDR3 DNA sequence: TGTGCCAGCAGCTCTTACCTTACCCCCCGACAGGGCGAAGGGGAAAAACTGTTTTTT.

CDR3 in DNA: TGTGCCAGCAGTAGGAATCGACAGGACTACGAGCAGTACTTC. Protein product: CASSRNRQDYEQYF. This chain uses TRBV6-5 with TRBJ2-7, with D perhaps matching TRBD1 (6 bases). V dropped 5 bases and J dropped 3 bases, with 14 bases sitting between them. Germline CDR1 reads MNHEY; CDR2 reads SVGAGI. This CDR3 comprises 14 residues.

The chain has TRBV11-2 and TRBJ2-1, with D uncertain. V was shortened by 1 base and J by 0 bases, with 7 bases between the two germline ends. CDR3 length: 15 residues. Per germline, CDR1 SGHAT and CDR2 FQNNGV. CDR3: CASSLGYSSYNEQFF. CDR3 coding DNA: TGTGCCAGCAGCTTAGGGTACAGCTCCTACAATGAGCAGTTCTTC.

The genes are TRBV4-1 and TRBJ1-2; the match to TRBD1 covers 8 bases. CDR3 size: 16 residues. Trimming cost V 1 base and J 2 bases; bases outside gene matches: 6. CDR1 MGHRA and CDR2 YSYEKL come from the germline V gene. CDR3 amino acids: CASSQGTGTGNYGYTF. In nucleotides, the CDR3 is TGCGCCAGCAGCCAAGGGACCGGGACAGGCAACTATGGCTACACCTTC.

J is TRBJ2-2 and V is TRBV5-1; TRBD2 is a possible D gene (6 bases). V was shortened by 2 bases and J by 1 base, with 12 bases between the two germline ends. The germline gives CDR1 SGHRS, CDR2 YFSETQ. This CDR3 has 16 residues. In DNA form, the CDR3 reads TGCGCCAGCAGCTTCATTCTGGGAGGGAACACCGGGGAGCTGTTTTTT. It translates to CASSFILGGNTGELFF.

J is TRBJ1-6 and V is TRBV13; TRBD1 might be the D (6 bases). With 6 bases removed from V and 8 bases from J, the gap between germline ends came to 11 bases. The CDR3 length is 13 residues. Germline loops: CDR1 PRHDT, CDR2 FYEKMQ (reference sequence). The CDR3, as DNA: TGTGCCAGCAGGGGGGCGGTAGATTCACCCCTCCACTTT. It yields the protein CASRGAVDSPLHF.

This chain connects TRBV5-1 to TRBJ2-1; possibly TRBD2 for D (5 bases). The germline CDR1 and CDR2 sequences are SGHRS and YFSETQ. The CDR3 is made up of 17 amino acids. V was shortened by 2 bases and J by 0 bases, with 15 bases between the two germline ends. The CDR3 sequence: CASSFTRGLSSYNEQFF. CDR3 coding DNA: TGCGCCAGCAGCTTCACACGCGGGTTAAGCTCCTACAATGAGCAGTTCTTC.

CDR3 coding DNA: TGCGCCAGCAGCCCACTTGGCGGGAGGGCCGGAACAGATACGCAGTATTTT. Residues: CASSPLGGRAGTDTQYF. The rearrangement uses TRBV4-1 and TRBJ2-3; 9 bases are shared with TRBD2. The V gene's germline CDR1 is MGHRA and CDR2 YSYEKL. The CDR3 spans 17 residues. With 4 bases clipped from V and 3 bases from J, the junction kept 11 bases outside the gene matches.

The gene calls are TRBV7-2 and TRBJ1-2; 11 nucleotides line up with TRBD1. The junction had 6 bases not matched to a gene; V was cut back by 5 bases and J by 7 bases. CDR3 length: 14 amino acids. The germline V gene encodes CDR1 SGHTA and CDR2 FQGNSA. This chain's CDR3 is CASSPGQGEGGYTF. As DNA, the CDR3 is TGTGCCAGCAGCCCGGGACAGGGGGAGGGTGGCTACACCTTC.

The chain uses TRBV7-9 and TRBJ1-1, with unresolved D. The CDR3 has 12 amino acids. V lost 2 bases and J lost 4, with 5 bases in between. The germline V gene encodes CDR1 SEHNR and CDR2 FQNEAQ (reference sequence). CDR3 coding DNA: TGTGCCAGCAGCTTAATAGCCACTGAAGCTTTCTTT. Encoded protein: CASSLIATEAFF.

V is TRBV19 and J is TRBJ2-1; 10 bases map to TRBD2. This CDR3 is 15 amino acids long. Germline CDR1 reads LNHDA; CDR2 reads SQIVND (reference sequence). The ends lost 4 bases at V and 4 bases at J; junction bases unmatched: 4. CDR3 DNA sequence: TGTGCCAGTAGTACAACTAGCGGGATTTACAATGAGCAGTTCTTC. Residues: CASSTTSGIYNEQFF.

V and J are TRBV5-1 and TRBJ1-4; possible D gene TRBD1, 5 bases. V lost 4 bases and J 4 bases, leaving 11 bases between the germline ends. Germline assignment: CDR1 SGHRS and CDR2 YFSETQ. This CDR3 is 14 amino acids long. The CDR3 sequence: CASSKGDFNEKLFF. DNA for the CDR3: TGCGCCAGCAGCAAAGGGGACTTTAATGAAAAACTGTTTTTT.

V is TRBV3-1 (or the pseudogene TRBV3-2) and J is TRBJ2-7; TRBD1 matches at 8 bases. The V gene end was trimmed by 3 bases and the J gene end by 4 bases; junction bases not matched to a gene: 5. The CDR3 consists of 14 residues. Germline lookup yields CDR1 LGHDT and CDR2 YNNKEL (reference sequence). Here the CDR3 reads CASSQTGVTYEQYF. DNA of the CDR3: TGTGCCAGCAGCCAGACAGGGGTTACGTACGAGCAGTACTTC.

The chain is built from TRBV11-2 and TRBJ2-7, with 11 positions matching TRBD2. V dropped 7 bases and J dropped 4; count of bases not matched to a gene: 9. CDR3 length equals 15 residues. Germline CDR1 SGHAT, CDR2 FQNNGV. CDR3 sequence: CASTFSIAGGYEQYF. CDR3 nucleotides: TGTGCCAGCACCTTTTCGATAGCGGGAGGGTACGAGCAGTACTTC.

The chain couples TRBV5-1 to TRBJ1-1, with TRBD1 identical over 7 bases. V was clipped by 7 bases and J by 0 bases; unmatched bases: 3. The CDR3 is made up of 13 amino acids. CDR1 and CDR2 from the germline V gene are SGHRS and YFSETQ. CDR3 in DNA: TGCGCCAGCGCGGGACAGCTGAACACTGAAGCTTTCTTT. Encoded protein: CASAGQLNTEAFF. The full variable domain, its missing parts supplied by reference TRBV5-1 and TRBJ1-1, is KAGVTQTPRYLIKTRGQQVTLSCSPISGHRSVSWYQQTPGQGLQFLFEYFSETQRNKGNFPGRFSGRQFSNSRSEMNVSTLELGDSALYLCASAGQLNTEAFFGQGTRLTVV.

This clone has more than one count but fewer than ten. J is TRBJ2-7 and V is TRBV10-2; 7 nucleotides line up with TRBD2. Germline V gives CDR1 WSHSY, CDR2 SAAADI. The CDR3 has 16 residues. Unmatched junction bases numbered 12, after V lost 2 bases and J lost 5 bases. In DNA, the CDR3 is TGCGCCAGCAGTGAGATAGCCTTCGGGGGGAGGGACGAGCAGTACTTC. As protein: CASSEIAFGGRDEQYF.

The J gene is TRBJ1-2, the V gene TRBV24-1; tentative D call: TRBD1 (5 bases). This CDR3 spans 12 amino acids. Trimming pared 10 bases from V and 1 base from J, leaving 9 bases between. The germline V gene encodes CDR1 KGHDR and CDR2 SFDVKD. CDR3 in amino acids: CATRGVNYGYTF. The CDR3 DNA follows: TGTGCCACGCGGGGGGTTAACTATGGCTACACCTTC.

The V and J genes are TRBV3-1 (or the pseudogene TRBV3-2) and TRBJ2-4; TRBD1 is a possible D gene (6 bases). The V gene lost 3 bases and the J gene lost 0 bases, with 9 bases spanning the gap. CDR1 and CDR2 from the germline V gene are LGHDT and YNNKEL (reference sequence). The CDR3 has 15 residues. The CDR3 bases are TGTGCCAGCAGCCATAGCAGGGGAGCCAAAAACATTCAGTACTTC. It yields the protein CASSHSRGAKNIQYF.

The chain couples TRBV5-1 to TRBJ1-3; possibly TRBD1 for D (5 bases). V lost 0 bases, J lost 2 bases, and 6 bases lay in between. Germline V gene sequence: CDR1 SGHRS, CDR2 YFSETQ. The CDR3 consists of 14 residues. The CDR3 nucleotides read TGCGCCAGCAGCTTGGAACAGGCTGGAAACACCATATATTTT. Amino acids: CASSLEQAGNTIYF.

V and J are TRBV19 and TRBJ2-5; D gene unclear. Germline V gene lookup returns CDR1 LNHDA and CDR2 SQIVND (reference sequence). The CDR3 covers 12 residues. V lost 4 bases to trimming and J lost 3 bases, with 6 bases between them. CDR3 region: CASSNPEETQYF. Here the CDR3 DNA reads TGTGCCAGTAGTAATCCTGAAGAGACCCAGTACTTC.

The chain carries TRBV28 and TRBJ1-5; TRBD1 is a possible D gene (5 bases). Trimming removed 2 bases from V and 2 bases from J, with 13 bases in between. Per the germline V gene, CDR1 is MDHEN and CDR2 is SYDVKM. CDR3 length equals 16 residues. The CDR3 DNA sequence: TGTGCCAGCAGTTTAAACCAGGGTTGGGGCAATCAGCCCCAGCATTTT. This sequence encodes CASSLNQGWGNQPQHF.

The V and J genes are TRBV28 and TRBJ2-1; a possible D gene is TRBD1 (6 bases). Germline V lookup: CDR1 MDHEN, CDR2 SYDVKM. This CDR3 is built from 18 residues. Trimming stripped 2 bases from V and 4 bases from J, with 21 bases between. CDR3 sequence (DNA): TGTGCCAGCAGTTTAGACGTCCGGGACACTATACTTTACAATGAGCAGTTCTTC. Amino acids: CASSLDVRDTILYNEQFF.

The rearrangement uses TRBV10-3 and TRBJ2-7; a weak D match, TRBD2 (6 bases). Germline V gene lookup returns CDR1 ENHRY and CDR2 SYGVKD. The CDR3 has 15 amino acids. Trimming removed 0 bases from V and 2 bases from J, with 11 bases in between. This chain's CDR3 is CAISESPSAAYEQYF. The DNA for the CDR3 is TGTGCCATCAGTGAGTCTCCTAGCGCCGCCTACGAGCAGTACTTC.